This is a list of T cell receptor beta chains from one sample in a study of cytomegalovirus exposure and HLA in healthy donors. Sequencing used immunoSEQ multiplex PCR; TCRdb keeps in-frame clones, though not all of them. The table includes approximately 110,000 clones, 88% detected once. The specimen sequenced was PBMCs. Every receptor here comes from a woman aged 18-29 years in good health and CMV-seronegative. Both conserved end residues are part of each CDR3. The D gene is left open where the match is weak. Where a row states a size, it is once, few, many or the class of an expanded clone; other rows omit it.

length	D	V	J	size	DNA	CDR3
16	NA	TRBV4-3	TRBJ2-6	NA	TGCGCCAGCAGCCAAGATTGGCTCTCTGGGGCCAACGTCCTGACTTTC	CASSQDWLSGANVLTF
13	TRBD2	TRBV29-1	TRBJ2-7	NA	TGCAGCGTTGAAAAGGGGTGGGGAGGGGAGCAGTACTTC	CSVEKGWGGEQYF
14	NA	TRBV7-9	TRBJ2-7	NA	TGTGCCAGCAGCCGCGACATCCTACCCTACGAGCAGTACTTC	CASSRDILPYEQYF
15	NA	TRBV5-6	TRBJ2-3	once	TGTGCCAGCAGCTTGAGGCAGACTAGCACAGATACGCAGTATTTT	CASSLRQTSTDTQYF
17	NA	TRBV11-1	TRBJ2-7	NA	TGTGCCAGCAGCCCGTCCCGAGGGCCAGGGGTGACCTACGAGCAGTACTTC	CASSPSRGPGVTYEQYF
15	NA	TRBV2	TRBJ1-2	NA	TGTGCCAGCATCTGGCTACAGGGCTCTAACTATGGCTACACCTTC	CASIWLQGSNYGYTF
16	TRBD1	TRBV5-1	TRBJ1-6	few	TGCGCCAGCAGCTACGACAGGGGGAGTGGTAATTCACCCCTCCACTTT	CASSYDRGSGNSPLHF
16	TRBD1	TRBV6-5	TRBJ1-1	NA	TGTGCCAGCAGTTCACCAGGACAGGGGTTGGACACTGAAGCTTTCTTT	CASSSPGQGLDTEAFF
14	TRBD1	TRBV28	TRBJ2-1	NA	TGTGCCAGCAAGGTTGACAGGGGTTACAATGAGCAGTTCTTC	CASKVDRGYNEQFF
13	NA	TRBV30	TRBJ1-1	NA	TGTGCCTGGAGAGGGGGTTGGAGCACTGAAGCTTTCTTT	CAWRGGWSTEAFF
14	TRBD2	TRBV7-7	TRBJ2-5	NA	TGTGCCAGCAGCTTTAGCGGGACCCAAGAGACCCAGTACTTC	CASSFSGTQETQYF
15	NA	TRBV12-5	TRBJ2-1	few	TGTGCTAGTGGTTTTCTGGGGAGCTCCTACAATGAGCAGTTCTTC	CASGFLGSSYNEQFF
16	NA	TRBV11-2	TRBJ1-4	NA	TGTGCCAGCAGCCGCTTCGGGGGGAAGGCTAATGAAAAACTGTTTTTT	CASSRFGGKANEKLFF
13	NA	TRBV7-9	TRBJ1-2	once	TGTGCCAGCAGCTTAGCAGATCCTAATGGCTACACCTTC	CASSLADPNGYTF
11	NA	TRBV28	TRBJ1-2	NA	TGTGCCAGCGGGGACTTTTATGGCTACACCTTC	CASGDFYGYTF
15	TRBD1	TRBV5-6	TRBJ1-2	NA	TGTGCCAGCAGCTATGGTGGGACAGGGTACTATGGCTACACCTTC	CASSYGGTGYYGYTF
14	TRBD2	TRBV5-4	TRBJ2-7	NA	TGTGCCAGTTCGGAGGGAGGGTTTTCCTACGAGCAGTACTTC	CASSEGGFSYEQYF
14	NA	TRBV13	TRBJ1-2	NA	TGTGCCAGCAGCTTAACGTCCGGGACACATGGCTACACCTTC	CASSLTSGTHGYTF
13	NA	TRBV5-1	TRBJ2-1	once	TGCGCCAGCGGTTCAAAGGAGGCAGGTGAGCAGTTCTTC	CASGSKEAGEQFF
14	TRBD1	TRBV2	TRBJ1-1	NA	TGTGCCATAGAAAACCGGACAGGGAGTTTTGAAGCTTTCTTT	CAIENRTGSFEAFF
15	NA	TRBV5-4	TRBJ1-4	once	TGTGCCAGCAGCTTCTCTGGCGGGGGTAATGAAAAACTGTTTTTT	CASSFSGGGNEKLFF
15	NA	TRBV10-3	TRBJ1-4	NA	TGTGCCATCAGTGAGTACGCGAATCGACAGGAAAAACTGTTTTTT	CAISEYANRQEKLFF
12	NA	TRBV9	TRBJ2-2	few	TGTGCCAGCAGCGTACCTACCGGGGAGCTGTTTTTT	CASSVPTGELFF
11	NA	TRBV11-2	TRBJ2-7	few	TGTGCCAGCAGCTTAGGCGACGAGCAGTACTTC	CASSLGDEQYF
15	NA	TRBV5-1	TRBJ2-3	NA	TGCGCCAGCAGCGACTCCACCTCGGGCACAGATACGCAGTATTTT	CASSDSTSGTDTQYF
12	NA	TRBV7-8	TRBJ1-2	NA	TGTGCCAGCAGCTTAAGCAACTATGGCTACACCTTC	CASSLSNYGYTF
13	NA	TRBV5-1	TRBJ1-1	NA	TGCGCCAGCAGCCTGGATTGGGGGGTTGAGGCTTTCTTT	CASSLDWGVEAFF
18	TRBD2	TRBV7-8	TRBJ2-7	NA	TGTGCCAGCAGCTTGTTCCCTAGCGGGAGGACCGCTGCCTACGAGCAGTACTTC	CASSLFPSGRTAAYEQYF
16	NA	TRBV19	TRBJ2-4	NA	TGTGCCAGTAGTACCTTCTCCGGACAGACCAAAAACATTCAGTACTTC	CASSTFSGQTKNIQYF
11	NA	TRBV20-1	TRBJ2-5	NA	TGCAGTGCGAGACTAGTGCGGACCCAGTACTTC	CSARLVRTQYF
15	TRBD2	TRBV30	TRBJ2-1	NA	TGTGTTTTGGCTAGCGGGAGCCTCTCCTACAATGAGCAGTTCTTC	CVLASGSLSYNEQFF
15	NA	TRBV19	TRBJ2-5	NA	TGTGCCAGTGGGGGGACCGAGATGTACCAAGAGACCCAGTACTTC	CASGGTEMYQETQYF
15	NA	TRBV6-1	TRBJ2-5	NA	TGTGCCAGCAGTGGGCTTACAGGGACCCAAGAGACCCAGTACTTC	CASSGLTGTQETQYF
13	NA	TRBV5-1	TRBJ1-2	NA	TGCGCCAGCAGCGAAGGACCAGGGAATGGCTACACCTTC	CASSEGPGNGYTF
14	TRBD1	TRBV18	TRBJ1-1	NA	TGTGCCAGCTCACCACAGGGGGCCAGGACTGAAGCTTTCTTT	CASSPQGARTEAFF
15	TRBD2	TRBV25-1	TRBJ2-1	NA	TGTGCCAGCAGGGAGTCTAGCGGGAGAAACAATGAGCAGTTCTTC	CASRESSGRNNEQFF